A single TCR beta chain is shown here with its context. The antigen is not known. Per germline, CDR1 SGHAT and CDR2 FQDESV (reference sequence). The CDR3 runs 12 residues. Trimming removed 5 bases from V and 9 bases from J, with 13 bases in between. The sample belongs to a study of blood T cells in healthy people across ages. Whole-study results and caveats: It was held that the diversity estimates obtained from one million T cells were underestimates.

Donors ranged from roughly 6 to 90 years old and were healthy Caucasians in Russia. Every participating donor contributed 8.5 to 10 milliliters of peripheral blood through a draw. Next came a second PCR, run for roughly 6 to 11 cycles, which used a sample-barcoded 5' primer along with a J-beta primer mix. One entry per CDR3 protein, called by TCRdb with MiXCR from the 5' RACE reads. The sample carries roughly 800,000 distinct CDR3 sequences, roughly 60% recorded once. The V gene is TRBV11-1, the J gene TRBJ1-2; a weak D match, TRBD1 (5 bases). The sequence was obtained from a man aged 30 to 39 in good health. Sequenced sample: blood. CDR3 nucleotide sequence: TGTGCCAGCAGCGAGGAAGGGGATAGCTACACCTTC. Translation gives CASSEEGDSYTF.